A single sample is the source of the 21 T cell receptor beta chains below, sequenced in a study of blood T cell repertoires in COVID-19. Clones were sequenced by immunoSEQ multiplex PCR, and TCRdb holds only the in-frame ones, with some missing. This sample has some 250,000 clones, with 70% to 90% found just once. The sample consisted of peripheral blood. These receptors all come from a woman aged 30 to 39 with COVID-19, enrolled during active disease.

The chain couples TRBV6-5 to TRBJ1-1, with D hard to call. There are 15 residues in the CDR3. Germline CDR1 is MNHEY and CDR2 is SVGAGI. The V and J ends lost 9 bases and 0 bases respectively, with 17 bases between them. CDR3 protein: CASYRLIALNTEAFF. DNA for the CDR3: TGTGCCAGTTACCGGCTTATAGCCCTGAACACTGAAGCTTTCTTT.

This sequence joins TRBV10-1 and TRBJ2-3; 8 bases align to TRBD1. The CDR3 consists of 13 residues. Germline CDR1 is WNHNN and CDR2 is SYGVQD (reference sequence). Germline trimming cut 3 bases from V and 10 bases from J; bases unmatched to any gene: 6. The CDR3 nucleotides read TGCGCCAGCAGTGACGCTCGGACAGGGTCGCAGTATTTT. It specifies CASSDARTGSQYF.

V gene TRBV6-5 combines with J gene TRBJ1-5; weak D call: TRBD1 (6 bases). The CDR3 length is 15 residues. The V end was cut by 6 bases, the J end by 2 bases, with 14 bases between. In germline, CDR1 is MNHEY, CDR2 SVGAGI. This CDR3 reads CASRKEGGGNQPQHF. The CDR3 nucleotides are TGTGCCAGCAGGAAGGAGGGGGGGGGCAATCAGCCCCAGCATTTT.

The chain combines TRBV5-1 with TRBJ2-5; maybe TRBD1 (5 bases). Per germline, CDR1 SGHRS and CDR2 YFSETQ. The CDR3 runs 17 residues. V lost 2 bases, J lost 0 bases, and 17 bases lay in between. Written as DNA, the CDR3 is TGCGCCAGCAGCTTCTCCCCCCGACAGCCGTACCAAGAGACCCAGTACTTC. This encodes CASSFSPRQPYQETQYF.

The rearrangement uses TRBV7-9 and TRBJ1-2; D is uncertain. This CDR3 is 16 amino acids long. Deletions cut 0 bases from V and 4 bases from J, with 15 bases between. Germline-derived CDR1 and CDR2 are SEHNR and FQNEAQ (reference sequence). For the CDR3, the DNA is TGTGCCAGCAGCTTAGCAGGTGTTGGGGAGCGCTATGGCTACACCTTC. It yields the protein CASSLAGVGERYGYTF.

The chain has TRBV5-8 and TRBJ1-2; TRBD1 might be the D (6 bases). CDR1 SGHTS and CDR2 YDEGEE come from the germline V gene. The V end lost 2 bases, the J end lost 2 bases, and 10 bases lay between the germline ends. The CDR3 extends over 14 amino acids. The CDR3 DNA follows: TGTGCCAGCAGCTTTGGACAGAGAAACTATGGCTACACCTTC. This sequence encodes CASSFGQRNYGYTF.

The genes are TRBV19 and TRBJ1-6, with a possible D match to TRBD1 (5 bases). This CDR3 contains 15 residues. CDR1 and CDR2 (germline): LNHDA, SQIVND (reference sequence). V was pared by 3 bases and J by 9 bases, with 15 bases between. In DNA, the CDR3 is TGTGCCAGTAGTATCGTCCCAGGGATAGGTTCACCCCTCCACTTT. Residues: CASSIVPGIGSPLHF.

The genes are TRBV11-1 and TRBJ1-1, with 9 bases identical to TRBD1. V shed 3 bases and J 5 bases; nucleotides not matched to a gene: 10. The germline CDR1 and CDR2 sequences are SGHAT and FQDESV (reference sequence). The CDR3 covers 16 residues. This CDR3 reads CASSFIPSTGGTEAFF. CDR3 sequence (DNA): TGTGCCAGCAGCTTCATACCATCGACAGGGGGGACTGAAGCTTTCTTT.

The chain uses TRBV4-2 and TRBJ2-1, with 8 positions matching TRBD2. In germline, CDR1 is LGHNA, CDR2 YNFKEQ. The CDR3 contains 17 residues. The trim removed 0 bases at V and 3 bases at J, leaving 7 bases unmatched. The CDR3, as DNA: TGTGCCAGCAGCCAAGATTCTCACGGGACTAGCTACAATGAGCAGTTCTTC. It yields the protein CASSQDSHGTSYNEQFF.

This clone was seen once. V usage is TRBV4-1 and J usage is TRBJ1-3; D unclear. The CDR3 runs to 15 residues. Germline V gene data show CDR1 as MGHRA and CDR2 as YSYEKL. Between the trimmed V and J ends, which lost 2 bases and 3 bases, there was a span of 11 bases. The CDR3 DNA reads as TGCGCCAGCAGCCAATATCTAGGCTATGGAAACACCATATATTTT. Its translation: CASSQYLGYGNTIYF.

CDR3 sequence reads: CATSDGTTNGYTF. The CDR3 coding sequence is TGTGCCACCAGTGACGGGACAACGAATGGCTACACCTTC. The genes are TRBV24-1 and TRBJ1-2, with D maybe TRBD1 (6 bases). CDR1 KGHDR and CDR2 SFDVKD come from the germline V gene. The V gene lost 4 bases and the J gene lost 6 bases, with 11 bases spanning the gap. The CDR3 has 13 amino acids.

V gene TRBV19 combines with J gene TRBJ2-7; possibly TRBD2 for D (5 bases). Trimming pared 6 bases from V and 0 bases from J, leaving 9 bases between. The CDR3 runs to 13 residues. From germline, CDR1 is LNHDA and CDR2 SQIVND (reference sequence). The CDR3 region has the DNA TGTGCCAGTAGGCGGGCAGGCTCCTACGAGCAGTACTTC. Translation gives CASRRAGSYEQYF.

In this sample, this clone turned up many times. An end of the junction does not agree with germline; a read error may underlie this. This chain uses TRBV4-2 with TRBJ2-3, with 9 bases identical to TRBD2. The CDR3 loop spans 14 amino acids. Germline V gene sequence: CDR1 LGHNA, CDR2 YNFKEQ. The CDR3 region is CASSGGSDTDTQYF. The CDR3 bases are TGTGCAAGCAGCGGGGGGTCCGACACAGATACGCAGTATTTT.

V and J are TRBV19 and TRBJ1-5; 9 nucleotides line up with TRBD1. After removal of 9 bases from V and 7 bases from J, the junction contained 13 bases not matched to a gene. The germline V gene has CDR1 LNHDA and CDR2 SQIVND (reference sequence). This CDR3 is built from 15 residues. As DNA, the CDR3 is TGTGCCAGCCTGGGGTCCGGGACAGGGATACAGCCCCAGCATTTT. Translated: CASLGSGTGIQPQHF.

The chain has TRBV5-1 and TRBJ1-6, with D unclear. Trimming stripped 4 bases from V and 7 bases from J, with 15 bases between. This CDR3 spans 15 amino acids. Germline assignment: CDR1 SGHRS and CDR2 YFSETQ. The CDR3 sequence is CASSLDLPGNSPLHF. The CDR3 bases are TGCGCCAGCAGCCTGGACCTTCCGGGGAATTCACCCCTCCACTTT.

The J gene is TRBJ2-3, the V gene TRBV10-3; no firm D call. From germline, CDR1 is ENHRY and CDR2 SYGVKD. The V gene lost 2 bases and the J gene lost 9 bases, with 6 bases spanning the gap. This CDR3 is 11 amino acids long. CDR3 in amino acids: CAISEAVTQYF. The CDR3 nucleotides are TGTGCCATCAGTGAGGCGGTAACGCAGTATTTT.

The rearrangement links TRBV21-1 to TRBJ2-1; the DNA was not compared with TRBD1, the D call given in the table. TRBV21-1 corresponds to a pseudogene. CDR3 length: 23 residues. The CDR3 here is CASSTRQGRRWLGKLRFQDEQFF. CDR3 bases: TGTGCCAGCAGCACACGACAGGGGAGAAGGTGGTTGGGGAAGTTACGCTTTCAGGATGAGCAGTTCTTC.

This clone showed up just once. This chain connects TRBV15 to TRBJ1-5; tentative D call: TRBD1 (5 bases). The CDR3 contains 16 residues. V was clipped by 1 base and J by 5 bases, with 15 bases between them. Germline CDR1 reads LNHNV; CDR2 reads YYDKDF (reference sequence). As DNA, the CDR3 is TGTGCCACCAGCAGAGTGGGGCAGGGTAGTCATCAGCCCCAGCATTTT. This translates into CATSRVGQGSHQPQHF.

The chain is built from TRBV29-1 and TRBJ2-5, with TRBD2 identical over 7 bases. V shed 5 bases and J 3 bases; nucleotides not matched to a gene: 3. There are 12 residues in the CDR3. Germline V CDR1 and CDR2: SQVTM, ANQGSEA. Written as DNA, the CDR3 is TGCAGCGTTTGCGGGGGTGAAGAGACCCAGTACTTC. Amino acid sequence: CSVCGGEETQYF.

The chain recombines TRBV7-9 with TRBJ1-2; 7 nucleotides align to TRBD1. After removal of 1 base from V and 4 bases from J, the junction contained 3 bases not matched to a gene. The germline V gene has CDR1 SEHNR and CDR2 FQNEAQ (reference sequence). The CDR3 totals 14 residues. CDR3 nucleotide sequence: TGTGCCAGCAGCTTAGGTGGGGACAGCTATGGCTACACCTTC. It is translated as CASSLGGDSYGYTF.

The chain uses TRBV2 and TRBJ2-3, with 7 bases that match TRBD1. The junction had 11 bases not matched to a gene; V was cut back by 5 bases and J by 0 bases. Germline V gene lookup returns CDR1 SNHLY and CDR2 FYNNEI. The CDR3 extends over 17 amino acids. The CDR3 spells CASSSLIRGFSTDTQYF. The CDR3 coding sequence is TGTGCCAGCAGTTCCTTAATCAGGGGGTTTAGCACAGATACGCAGTATTTT.